This T cell receptor beta chain derives from a study of cytomegalovirus exposure and HLA in healthy donors. Study observations and caveats: Researchers reported that a few CMV-associated chains were confirmed in vitro as CMV antigen-specific.

The germline V gene encodes CDR1 SGHDN and CDR2 FVKESK. This CDR3 has 15 residues. V was pared by 4 bases and J by 7 bases, with 17 bases between. Of note for this clone: What it recognizes is unknown.

Primers for the PCR totalled 60 Vbeta and 13 Jbeta. Profiling relied on immunoSEQ multiplex PCR, and the TCRdb table lists in-frame clones only, not all of them. The sample yields roughly 190,000 clones, roughly 80% seen once. This rearrangement joins TRBV14 to TRBJ2-1; D call uncertain. Input material: PBMCs. This clonotype was sampled from a man aged 45 to 65 in good health and CMV-seronegative. The CDR3: CASSLGSLTRNEQFF. In DNA, the CDR3 is TGTGCCAGCAGCCTTGGTAGTCTAACGCGGAATGAGCAGTTCTTC.